The entry that follows covers one T cell receptor (beta chain) sequence. The antigen is not known. From the 5' RACE reads, TCRdb called clonotypes with MiXCR, one entry per CDR3 protein. The sample lists hundreds of thousands of distinct CDR3 sequences; approximately 17% were seen once. This sample stems from a study of CD8 T cells in ankylosing spondylitis. Study findings and constraints: Earlier reports found some motif variants in synovial fluid and blood in reactive arthritis. Ankylosing spondylitis blood appeared to be characterized by a TCR beta motif of eight highly homologous variants.

Material: blood, either unsorted or a sorted T cell fraction (not recorded which). The TCR originated in a male donor with ankylosing spondylitis.

The CDR3 nucleotides read TGTGCCAGCAGCTTAGTATTTTCCCCCCGAGCGGAAACCTACGAGCAGTACTTC. Translated: CASSLVFSPRAETYEQYF. This chain links TRBV11-2 with TRBJ2-7, with D possibly matching TRBD2 (5 bases). Trimming shortened V by 1 base and J by 2 bases, and 21 bases separated the two germline ends. Germline CDR1 reads SGHAT; CDR2 reads FQNNGV. This CDR3 has 18 amino acids.